Shown below are 16 T cell receptor beta chains from a single sample sequenced in a study of cytomegalovirus exposure and HLA in healthy donors. The PCR made use of 60 Vbeta and 13 Jbeta primers. Assay: immunoSEQ multiplex PCR; the TCRdb copy retains only in-frame clones and omits some. The sample includes some 150,000 clones, approximately 81% seen only once; the top ten take about 2.6%. The sample consisted of PBMCs. All receptors derive from a boy aged 2 to 10 in good health and CMV-seronegative.

Only one count was recorded for this clone. The chain carries TRBV5-5 and TRBJ1-2; 9 nucleotides agree with TRBD1. The CDR3 sequence is 15 residues long. V shed 4 bases and J 3 bases; nucleotides not matched to a gene: 7. Germline lookup yields CDR1 SGHKS and CDR2 YYEKEE (reference sequence). CDR3 residues: CASSEGTGMDYGYTF. The DNA for the CDR3 is TGTGCCAGCAGCGAAGGGACAGGGATGGACTATGGCTACACCTTC.

This chain links TRBV11-3 with TRBJ2-7; D is ambiguous. The CDR3 spans 12 residues. The germline gives CDR1 SGHNT, CDR2 YENEEA. Trimming cost V 2 bases and J 3 bases, with 5 bases left between them. The CDR3 region is CASSLNSYEQYF. The DNA for the CDR3 is TGTGCCAGCAGCTTAAACAGCTACGAGCAGTACTTC.

CDR3 region: CASSTSQGQGSPLHF. As DNA, the CDR3 is TGTGCCAGTAGTACCTCACAGGGCCAGGGTTCACCCCTCCACTTT. This sequence joins TRBV19 and TRBJ1-6, with D possibly TRBD1 on 6 matching bases. Germline V gene sequence: CDR1 LNHDA, CDR2 SQIVND (reference sequence). This CDR3 is built from 15 residues. V shed 4 bases and J shed 9 bases, with 16 bases lying between them.

The chain combines TRBV28 with TRBJ1-1; D is undetermined. The V gene lost 2 bases and the J gene lost 2 bases, with 9 bases spanning the gap. CDR3 size: 14 residues. Germline CDR1 reads MDHEN; CDR2 reads SYDVKM. The CDR3 DNA follows: TGTGCCAGCAGTTTAAACAGCCCAAACACTGAAGCTTTCTTT. It encodes CASSLNSPNTEAFF.

The CDR3 protein is CASSLGQDHYGYTF. CDR3 in DNA: TGTGCCAGCAGCTTAGGACAGGACCACTATGGCTACACCTTC. J is TRBJ1-2 and V is TRBV13, with a weak D call TRBD1 (5 bases). Germline V gives CDR1 PRHDT, CDR2 FYEKMQ (reference sequence). The germline V and J ends were trimmed by 0 bases and 3 bases, with 8 bases remaining between them. This CDR3 has 14 residues.

Here the CDR3 DNA reads TGTGCCAGCAGCCAAGGGACAGGGGGGACTGAAGCTTTCTTT. Its translation: CASSQGTGGTEAFF. V is TRBV5-6 and J is TRBJ1-1; 11 bases line up with TRBD1. CDR3 size: 14 residues. The junction had 4 bases not matched to a gene; V was cut back by 4 bases and J by 5 bases. Germline assignment: CDR1 SGHDT and CDR2 YYEEEE.

This chain connects TRBV5-1 to TRBJ1-1; D possibly corresponds to TRBD1 (5 bases). The germline V gene has CDR1 SGHRS and CDR2 YFSETQ. V was shortened by 5 bases and J by 4 bases, with 18 bases between the two germline ends. This CDR3 has 15 residues. For the CDR3, the DNA is TGCGCCAGCAGAATGGGGTTTGGGGCCAGCACTGAAGCTTTCTTT. Translation gives CASRMGFGASTEAFF.

The chain links TRBV27 to TRBJ1-2; TRBD1 might be the D (5 bases). This CDR3 has 15 amino acids. Germline CDR1 and CDR2: MNHEY and SMNVEV (reference sequence). Trimming stripped 7 bases from V and 2 bases from J, with 17 bases between. This chain's CDR3 is CASTPGGMYNYGYTF. The CDR3 region has the DNA TGTGCCAGCACCCCCGGGGGGATGTACAACTATGGCTACACCTTC.

V is TRBV7-9 and J is TRBJ1-5; 8 bases line up with TRBD1. Per the germline V gene, CDR1 is SEHNR and CDR2 is FQNEAQ (reference sequence). This CDR3 comprises 17 residues. V lost 4 bases and J lost 9; bases outside the gene matches: 17. CDR3 sequence: CASSWGHPGQAVRPQHF. The CDR3 DNA reads as TGTGCCAGCAGCTGGGGGCATCCGGGACAGGCGGTAAGGCCCCAGCATTTT. The full variable domain, its missing parts supplied by reference TRBV7-9 and TRBJ1-5, is DTGVSQNPRHKITKRGQNVTFRCDPISEHNRLYWYRQTLGQGPEFLTYFQNEAQLEKSRLLSDRFSAERPKGSFSTLEIQRTEQGDSAMYLCASSWGHPGQAVRPQHFGDGTRLSIL.

The genes are TRBV4-2 and TRBJ2-2, with 10 nucleotides matching TRBD2. V trimming: 4 bases; J trimming: 5 bases; junction bases outside the gene matches: 19. CDR3 size: 20 residues. The germline gives CDR1 LGHNA, CDR2 YNFKEQ. The CDR3 DNA follows: TGTGCCAGCAGCCTCCGAAAGAGCACTAGCGGGGTTGCTGGAACCGGGGAGCTGTTTTTT. It specifies CASSLRKSTSGVAGTGELFF.

This chain uses TRBV6-5 with TRBJ1-2; no firm D call. CDR3 length: 14 amino acids. Germline lookup yields CDR1 MNHEY and CDR2 SVGAGI. Deletions cut 5 bases from V and 5 bases from J, with 15 bases between. The CDR3 region is CASSRTNTGYGYTF. In nucleotides, the CDR3 is TGTGCCAGCAGTCGAACCAATACGGGGTATGGCTACACCTTC.

This clone turned up a few times. The rearrangement links TRBV18 to TRBJ1-3; TRBD1 matches at 7 bases. This CDR3 has 20 residues. V dropped 0 bases and J dropped 9; count of bases not matched to a gene: 23. Germline CDR1 and CDR2: KGHSH and LQKENI. CDR3 loop: CASSPPSISRDSESRGTIYF. In DNA, the CDR3 is TGTGCCAGCTCACCACCCTCTATCTCACGGGACAGCGAGTCTCGAGGCACCATATATTTT.

This clone was observed a single time. J is TRBJ2-5 and V is TRBV7-9; maybe TRBD2 (5 bases). TRBJ2-7 explains the end of the DNA better; the J call may be wrong. This CDR3 contains 16 residues. Germline CDR1 and CDR2: SEHNR and FQNEAQ (reference sequence). The CDR3 reads CASSFDRLRRPYEQYF. CDR3 in DNA: TGTGCCAGCAGCTTTGACCGACTAAGGCGGCCCTACGAGCAGTACTTC.

This chain connects TRBV6-1 to TRBJ2-7, with TRBD1 as a possible D gene (5 bases). This CDR3 has 15 amino acids. V dropped 2 bases and J dropped 4 bases, with 15 bases sitting between them. Germline V gene sequence: CDR1 MNHNS, CDR2 SASEGT. The CDR3 sequence: CASSELPGFSYEQYF. DNA for the CDR3: TGTGCCAGCAGTGAACTTCCAGGGTTCTCTTACGAGCAGTACTTC.

This rearrangement joins TRBV9 to TRBJ1-2, with TRBD1 matching over 7 bases. Germline assignment: CDR1 SGDLS and CDR2 YYNGEE. There are 13 residues in the CDR3. The V segment lost 4 bases and the J segment 7 bases; nucleotides outside the gene matches: 7. CDR3 nucleotide sequence: TGTGCCAGCAGCCTACAGGGGTCGCTTGGCTACACCTTC. Its translation is CASSLQGSLGYTF.

The V gene is TRBV15, the J gene TRBJ2-5; 7 bases fit TRBD2. V shed 8 bases and J 2 bases; nucleotides not matched to a gene: 8. CDR3 size: 14 residues. Germline V gives CDR1 LNHNV, CDR2 YYDKDF (reference sequence). The CDR3 loop reads CATLTSQRQETQYF. In DNA, the CDR3 is TGTGCCACCTTGACTAGCCAGAGGCAAGAGACCCAGTACTTC.